This is a list of T cell receptor beta chains from one sample in a study of OX40 agonist ivuxolimab in advanced cancers. Profiling relied on immunoSEQ multiplex PCR, and the TCRdb table lists in-frame clones only, not all of them. The sample holds about 84,000 clones, 94% seen once. The source was CD4+ or CD8+ T cells sorted from blood, collected in a trial of the OX40 agonist ivuxolimab. The source of these receptors is an adult with an advanced solid tumor such as melanoma, head and neck, liver or kidney cancer. Each CDR3 is given with its conserved first and last residue. D genes are given only for firm matches. The size of a clone is reported for some rows only, either as once, few or many, or as a class for expanded clones.

once	.	TRBV6-4	TRBJ2-3	13	CASSDWAVDTQYF	TGTGCCAGCAGTGACTGGGCGGTAGATACGCAGTATTTT
.	.	TRBV11-3	TRBJ1-2	16	CASSRASGARVYGYTF	TGTGCCAGCAGCCGAGCGTCAGGGGCGCGGGTCTATGGCTACACCTTC
.	.	TRBV5-1	TRBJ1-4	15	CASSRDGGANEKLFF	TGCGCCAGCAGCCGGGACGGCGGGGCTAATGAAAAACTGTTTTTT
once	TRBD1	TRBV27	TRBJ2-7	14	CASSVGQVGYEQYF	TGTGCCAGCAGTGTGGGACAGGTTGGGTACGAGCAGTACTTC
.	.	TRBV7-2	TRBJ2-1	15	CASSLKRATYNEQFF	TGTGCCAGCAGCTTAAAGCGGGCTACCTACAATGAGCAGTTCTTC
.	.	TRBV9	TRBJ2-7	15	CASSVGGGRTYEQYF	TGTGCCAGCAGCGTAGGAGGGGGGAGAACCTACGAGCAGTACTTC
.	.	TRBV9	TRBJ2-7	14	CASSGGIFGYEQYF	TGTGCCAGCAGCGGAGGGATATTTGGCTACGAGCAGTACTTC
.	TRBD1	TRBV27	TRBJ2-7	14	CASSSETGPYEQYF	TGTGCCAGCAGTTCGGAGACAGGGCCCTACGAGCAGTACTTC
.	TRBD1	TRBV19	TRBJ2-2	15	CASSIDRGRTGELFF	TGTGCCAGTAGTATAGACAGGGGGCGCACCGGGGAGCTGTTTTTT
.	TRBD2	TRBV4-1	TRBJ2-7	16	CASSPMGLAAYYEQYF	TGCGCCAGCAGCCCGATGGGACTAGCGGCGTATTACGAGCAGTACTTC
.	TRBD2	TRBV9	TRBJ2-1	17	CASSVGSGESSYNEQFF	TGTGCCAGCAGCGTAGGAAGCGGGGAGAGCTCCTACAATGAGCAGTTCTTC
.	.	TRBV2	TRBJ2-6	17	CASSDPVGGSGANVLTF	TGTGCCAGCAGTGATCCCGTGGGGGGATCTGGGGCCAACGTCCTGACTTTC
.	.	TRBV13	TRBJ2-4	16	CASSFSTGLAKNIQYF	TGTGCCAGCAGCTTCTCAACAGGGCTAGCCAAAAACATTCAGTACTTC
.	TRBD1	TRBV7-2	TRBJ2-7	15	CASSYGTGGVYEQYF	TGTGCCAGCAGCTATGGGACAGGGGGAGTTTACGAGCAGTACTTC
.	.	TRBV2	TRBJ2-7	11	CASTSLYEQYF	TGTGCCAGCACATCACTCTACGAGCAGTACTTC
.	.	TRBV7-9	TRBJ1-1	14	CASSLGPMVTEAFF	TGTGCCAGCAGCTTGGGCCCGATGGTCACTGAAGCTTTCTTT
once	.	TRBV4-3	TRBJ2-7	15	CASSLTWGGSYEQYF	TGCGCCAGCAGCCTAACATGGGGCGGGTCCTACGAGCAGTACTTC
.	TRBD1	TRBV7-6	TRBJ2-2	15	CASSSGTGVTGELFF	TGTGCCAGCAGCTCCGGGACAGGGGTTACCGGGGAGCTGTTTTTT
.	.	TRBV30	TRBJ1-6	17	CAWSVGFGGSVGSPLHF	TGTGCCTGGAGTGTAGGCTTCGGGGGAAGTGTAGGATCACCCCTCCACTTT
.	.	TRBV21-1	TRBJ1-5	18	CASSNNRDRVYSNQPQHF	TGTGCCAGCAGCAATAATCGGGATCGGGTTTATAGCAATCAGCCCCAGCATTTT
.	.	TRBV12-5	TRBJ2-2	15	CASGLLTGLTGELFF	TGTGCTAGTGGTTTGTTAACAGGGTTAACCGGGGAGCTGTTTTTT
.	TRBD2	TRBV2	TRBJ2-5	14	CASSGLERQETQYF	TGTGCCAGCAGCGGACTAGAGCGGCAAGAGACCCAGTACTTC
.	.	TRBV19	TRBJ2-1	16	CASSIGGRRFRNEQFF	TGTGCCAGTAGTATAGGTGGACGACGTTTCCGCAATGAGCAGTTCTTC
.	.	TRBV7-8	TRBJ1-3	16	CASSTEQGHSGNTIYF	TGTGCCAGCAGCACAGAACAGGGCCACTCTGGAAACACCATATATTTT
.	.	TRBV6-6	TRBJ1-1	16	CASSYSPEGLNTEAFF	TGTGCCAGCAGTTACTCCCCAGAGGGCTTGAACACTGAAGCTTTCTTT
.	TRBD2	TRBV9	TRBJ2-7	16	CASSPSIGGVPYEQYF	TGTGCCAGCAGCCCTTCCATCGGGGGGGTTCCCTACGAGCAGTACTTC
.	.	TRBV19	TRBJ2-1	13	CATAPGSYNEQFF	TGTGCCACCGCCCCGGGATCCTACAATGAGCAGTTCTTC
few	TRBD2	TRBV19	TRBJ2-7	15	CASSIGTSGLYEQYF	TGTGCCAGTAGTATAGGGACTAGCGGCCTTTACGAGCAGTACTTC
.	.	TRBV7-6	TRBJ2-2	16	CASRDPARGVSGELFF	TGTGCCAGCAGGGATCCAGCACGAGGGGTTTCCGGGGAGCTGTTTTTT
.	.	TRBV19	TRBJ1-1	15	CASSKYRLLNTEAFF	TGTGCCAGTAGTAAGTACAGACTTTTGAACACTGAAGCTTTCTTT
.	.	TRBV21-1	TRBJ2-5	14	CASSKARTEETQYF	TGTGCCAGCAGCAAAGCGCGGACAGAAGAGACCCAGTACTTC
.	TRBD2	TRBV25-1	TRBJ2-3	15	CASLGLAGTTDTQYF	TGTGCCAGCCTCGGACTAGCGGGAACCACAGATACGCAGTATTTT
.	.	TRBV6-6	TRBJ2-1	13	CASSYAANNEQFF	TGTGCCAGCAGTTACGCGGCCAACAATGAGCAGTTCTTC
.	TRBD1	TRBV28	TRBJ1-6	15	CASSAEGQGFSPLHF	TGTGCCAGCAGCGCTGAGGGACAGGGCTTTTCACCCCTCCACTTT
few	.	TRBV5-4	TRBJ2-2	14	CASSGTGNTGELFF	TGTGCCAGCAGCGGAACAGGGAACACCGGGGAGCTGTTTTTT
.	TRBD1	TRBV9	TRBJ2-6	20	CASSAKTGDRVSSGANVLTF	TGTGCCAGCAGCGCGAAGACTGGGGACAGGGTGAGCTCTGGGGCCAACGTCCTGACTTTC
once	.	TRBV7-9	TRBJ2-5	12	CASSFLVETQYF	TGTGCCAGCAGCTTTTTGGTCGAGACCCAGTACTTC
.	.	TRBV7-6	TRBJ2-7	15	CASSLMLGSSYEQYF	TGTGCCAGCAGCTTAATGCTAGGGAGCTCCTACGAGCAGTACTTC
.	.	TRBV19	TRBJ2-7	14	CASSTSPEPYEQYF	TGTGCCAGTAGTACTTCCCCAGAACCCTACGAGCAGTACTTC
.	.	TRBV30	TRBJ2-7	10	CAWSDHEQYF	TGTGCCTGGAGTGACCACGAGCAGTACTTC
.	.	TRBV19	TRBJ2-1	17	CASSIDAYGISYNEQFF	TGTGCCAGTAGTATAGATGCCTACGGGATCTCCTACAATGAGCAGTTCTTC
.	.	TRBV9	TRBJ2-7	14	CASSIQREAREQYF	TGTGCCAGCAGCATCCAGAGGGAGGCTAGAGAGCAGTACTTC
.	.	TRBV5-8	TRBJ1-1	14	CASSLILLGTEAFF	TGTGCCAGCAGCTTGATTTTGTTGGGGACTGAAGCTTTCTTT
.	TRBD1	TRBV5-1	TRBJ2-7	13	CASSLQGAYEQYF	TGCGCCAGCAGCTTGCAGGGGGCCTACGAGCAGTACTTC
.	.	TRBV7-2	TRBJ1-2	13	CASSLGSGFGYTF	TGTGCCAGCAGCTTAGGCTCAGGGTTTGGCTACACCTTC
.	TRBD2	TRBV27	TRBJ2-7	14	CASSRTSESYEQYF	TGTGCCAGCAGCCGGACTAGCGAGAGCTACGAGCAGTACTTC
.	.	TRBV27	TRBJ2-1	15	CASSLGFLGGNEQFF	TGTGCCAGCAGTTTAGGTTTCTTGGGTGGCAATGAGCAGTTCTTC
.	.	TRBV28	TRBJ1-2	13	CASSFGWNYGYTF	TGTGCCAGCAGTTTCGGGTGGAACTATGGCTACACCTTC
.	TRBD2	TRBV19	TRBJ2-2	14	CASRPGREAGELFF	TGTGCCAGTAGACCGGGGAGGGAGGCCGGGGAGCTGTTTTTT
.	TRBD1	TRBV9	TRBJ1-3	17	CASSVNPTGVEGNTIYF	TGTGCCAGCAGCGTAAACCCCACAGGGGTGGAAGGAAACACCATATATTTT
.	TRBD2	TRBV9	TRBJ2-3	18	CASSATSGRAGITDTQYF	TGTGCCAGCAGCGCCACTAGCGGGAGGGCCGGTATCACAGATACGCAGTATTTT
.	TRBD2	TRBV16	TRBJ2-1	17	CASSQGVRGGRSNEQFF	TGTGCCAGCAGCCAAGGGGTTCGCGGCGGGAGAAGTAATGAGCAGTTCTTC
.	TRBD2	TRBV7-2	TRBJ2-7	15	CASSPTGTSLHEQYF	TGTGCCAGCAGCCCCACCGGGACTAGTCTTCACGAGCAGTACTTC
few	.	TRBV25-1	TRBJ1-1	14	CASSAGPMNTEAFF	TGTGCCAGCAGTGCGGGGCCGATGAACACTGAAGCTTTCTTT